The sequence of this TCR beta chain was determined in a study of shared clonotypes between healthy human individuals. Overall study results and limits: In the sorted subsets, rarefaction showed sequencing was incomplete despite large depth. Clonotype sharing across donors was expected to vary with sequencing depth.

Deep-level settings were used for running the assay. Replicate PCRs for sorted subsets used approximately 190 ng DNA; this equaled some 30,000 T cell genomes. The protocol was immunoSEQ multiplex PCR, while the TCRdb copy is restricted to in-frame clones and leaves out a portion. The sample carries about 2.3 million clones, roughly 93% recorded once. Germline V CDR1 and CDR2: MNHNS, SASEGT. The CDR3 totals 17 residues. Trimming removed 0 bases from V and 1 base from J, with 13 bases in between. Comment on this clone: Its antigen is undetermined.

J is TRBJ1-3 and V is TRBV6-1, with D unresolved. The TCR comes from a man aged 18 to 29 in good health. Some clones in this sample may be carry-over from other donors' samples. Sequenced sample: naive CD4+ T cells from PBMCs. Indicated subset: CD45RA+ positively selected. The CDR3 here is CASSEAGLKASGNTIYF. CDR3 DNA: TGTGCCAGCAGTGAAGCCGGCCTAAAAGCATCTGGAAACACCATATATTTT.